This entry lists 32 T cell receptor beta chains sequenced from one sample in a study of T-cell reconstitution after alpha-beta-depleted transplantation in children. Unique molecular identifiers were used to barcode this TCRbeta library. TCRdb re-derived calls from the PCR reads in MiXCR, one entry per CDR3 protein. The repertoire has around 93,000 distinct CDR3 sequences, 7% to 10% of them found once; the top ten carry roughly 6.9%. This sample comprised PBMCs from the stem cell graft donor, obtained from the stem cell graft. The receptors were gathered from a human donor who donated a stem cell graft to a child with congenital amegakaryocytic thrombocytopenia.

The rearrangement links TRBV20-1 to TRBJ2-3; a weak D match, TRBD1 (6 bases). The CDR3 contains 15 residues. Germline CDR1 reads DFQATT; CDR2 reads SNEGSKA (reference sequence). Between the trimmed V and J ends, which lost 3 bases and 1 base, there was a span of 14 bases. The CDR3 DNA reads TGCAGTGCTAGTTCCAGGGGAGAGGGCACAGATACGCAGTATTTT. Protein product: CSASSRGEGTDTQYF.

In this sample, this clonotype turned up many times. The V and J genes are TRBV28 and TRBJ1-6; D remains unclear. This CDR3 is 16 amino acids long. The germline V gene encodes CDR1 MDHEN and CDR2 SYDVKM. V lost 3 bases to trimming and J lost 6 bases, with 15 bases between them. The CDR3, as DNA: TGTGCCAGCAGTTTTCCGGTCCTGGAGGGTAATTCACCCCTCCACTTT. This translates into CASSFPVLEGNSPLHF.

This chain connects TRBV10-3 to TRBJ1-1; D is possibly TRBD1 (5 bases). The CDR3 length is 13 residues. CDR1 and CDR2 (germline): ENHRY, SYGVKD. V was trimmed by 5 bases and J by 7 bases, leaving 14 bases between them. CDR3 nucleotides: TGTGCCATCAGTACGCGGGGCCTTGGTGAAGCTTTCTTT. This translates into CAISTRGLGEAFF.

This clonotype was found many times. The rearrangement uses TRBV20-1 and TRBJ2-1; a weak D match, TRBD2 (5 bases). The germline V gene has CDR1 DFQATT and CDR2 SNEGSKA (reference sequence). CDR3 size: 14 residues. With 4 bases removed from V and 1 base from J, the gap between germline ends came to 11 bases. As DNA, the CDR3 is TGCAGTGCTAAGTCGGGAACATCCTACAATGAGCAGTTCTTC. It translates to CSAKSGTSYNEQFF.

In this sample, this clonotype turned up many times. The rearrangement uses TRBV7-9 and TRBJ2-1; perhaps TRBD1 as D (6 bases). Germline-derived CDR1 and CDR2 are SEHNR and FQNEAQ (reference sequence). The CDR3 spans 15 residues. V was trimmed by 3 bases and J by 9 bases, leaving 18 bases between them. CDR3 sequence: CASSFNGIRGGEQFF. DNA for the CDR3: TGTGCCAGCAGCTTCAACGGGATCCGAGGGGGTGAGCAGTTCTTC.

This clonotype appeared many times. V usage is TRBV15 and J usage is TRBJ1-1; no firm D call. The V end lost 0 bases, the J end lost 4 bases, and 12 bases lay between the germline ends. The CDR3 contains 15 residues. Germline V gene sequence: CDR1 LNHNV, CDR2 YYDKDF (reference sequence). The chain's CDR3 is CATSRDPDRGTEAFF. CDR3 DNA: TGTGCCACCAGCAGAGACCCCGATCGGGGCACTGAAGCTTTCTTT.

A few counts support this clonotype. The chain has TRBV12-3 or TRBV12-4 and TRBJ1-5; maybe TRBD1 (6 bases). The CDR3 is made up of 14 amino acids. V lost 1 base and J 7 bases, leaving 11 bases between the germline ends. The CDR3 nucleotides read TGTGCCAGCAGTTTAGTAGGGGGTGGACAGCCCCAGCATTTT. It codes for CASSLVGGGQPQHF.

At least ten counts were recorded for this clonotype. The chain couples TRBV7-2 to TRBJ2-2; no reliable D call. V shed 1 base and J shed 5 bases, with 5 bases lying between them. Germline V gene sequence: CDR1 SGHTA, CDR2 FQGNSA. The CDR3 spans 13 residues. The CDR3 DNA sequence: TGTGCCAGCAGCTTAGACGGGACCGGGGAGCTGTTTTTT. It translates to CASSLDGTGELFF.

This clonotype was recorded at least ten times. The chain has TRBV6-1 and TRBJ1-5; D not certain. This CDR3 region has 12 residues. Trimming cost V 7 bases and J 7 bases, with 11 bases left between them. Germline V gene data show CDR1 as MNHNS and CDR2 as SASEGT. CDR3 bases: TGTGCCAGCAACGAGCTGAACCAGCCCCAGCATTTT. As protein: CASNELNQPQHF.

In its sample, this clonotype was seen many times. The CDR3 reads CASSPGPSNSPLHF. The CDR3 DNA sequence: TGTGCCAGCAGCCCCGGACCGTCGAATTCACCCCTCCACTTT. The rearrangement uses TRBV7-2 and TRBJ1-6; D call uncertain. The CDR3 runs to 14 residues. The V gene's germline CDR1 is SGHTA and CDR2 FQGNSA. The V and J ends lost 5 bases and 7 bases respectively, with 12 bases between them.

Many counts were recorded for this clonotype. This chain connects TRBV7-9 to TRBJ1-5; 7 bases map to TRBD1. V shed 5 bases and J 6 bases; nucleotides not matched to a gene: 10. The CDR3 length is 15 residues. Germline CDR1 SEHNR, CDR2 FQNEAQ (reference sequence). The CDR3 is CASSTSGGMSQPQHF. The CDR3 nucleotides read TGTGCCAGCAGCACGTCAGGGGGGATGAGTCAGCCCCAGCATTTT. The entire variable domain, with the rest obtained from reference TRBV7-9 and TRBJ1-5, is as follows: DTGVSQNPRHKITKRGQNVTFRCDPISEHNRLYWYRQTLGQGPEFLTYFQNEAQLEKSRLLSDRFSAERPKGSFSTLEIQRTEQGDSAMYLCASSTSGGMSQPQHFGDGTRLSIL.

This clonotype was found many times. The gene calls are TRBV3-1 and TRBJ2-1; no clear D. V was trimmed by 1 base and J by 4 bases, leaving 5 bases between them. The CDR3 covers 13 residues. Germline assignment: CDR1 LGHDT and CDR2 YNNKEL (reference sequence). The CDR3 DNA reads TGTGCCAGCAGCCAAGGACGGTACAATGAGCAGTTCTTC. Its translation: CASSQGRYNEQFF.

The chain joins TRBV6-5 to TRBJ1-5; 8 bases are shared with TRBD1. V dropped 4 bases and J dropped 3; count of bases not matched to a gene: 5. The CDR3 length is 15 residues. The germline CDR1 and CDR2 sequences are MNHEY and SVGAGI. The CDR3 loop reads CASSSSGGPNQPQHF. The CDR3 nucleotides are TGTGCCAGCAGTTCGTCAGGGGGCCCCAATCAGCCCCAGCATTTT.

This clonotype was counted many times. The chain has TRBV4-3 and TRBJ1-5; tentatively, D is TRBD1 (5 bases). Germline CDR1 is LGHNA and CDR2 is YSLEER. Between the trimmed V and J ends, which lost 3 bases and 6 bases, there was a span of 9 bases. The CDR3 extends over 13 amino acids. This chain's CDR3 is CASSQYRGQPQHF. The DNA for the CDR3 is TGCGCCAGCAGCCAGTATAGGGGTCAGCCCCAGCATTTT.

In this sample, this clonotype turned up many times. The chain uses TRBV28 and TRBJ1-5; the D is unclear. The V and J ends lost 4 bases and 4 bases respectively, with 5 bases between them. This CDR3 has 12 residues. Per the germline V gene, CDR1 is MDHEN and CDR2 is SYDVKM. The CDR3 DNA reads as TGTGCCAGCAGTTCACAAAATCAGCCCCAGCATTTT. Translated: CASSSQNQPQHF.

The chain links TRBV30 to TRBJ1-3; unclear D gene. This CDR3 is 17 amino acids long. Germline CDR1 reads GTSNPN; CDR2 reads SVGIG (reference sequence). V dropped 0 bases and J dropped 0 bases, with 15 bases sitting between them. The CDR3 DNA follows: TGTGCCTGGAGTGTCTTCCGTCTGGAAAGCTCTGGAAACACCATATATTTT. It translates to CAWSVFRLESSGNTIYF. Combining the CDR3 with reference TRBV30 and TRBJ1-3 gives the whole variable domain SQTIHQWPATLVQPVGSPLSLECTVEGTSNPNLYWYRQAAGRGLQLLFYSVGIGQISSEVPQNLSASRPQDRQFILSSKKLLLSDSGFYLCAWSVFRLESSGNTIYFGEGSWLTVV.

This clonotype was seen a handful of times. V usage is TRBV6-2 or TRBV6-3 and J usage is TRBJ2-1; 10 bases are a match to TRBD2. With 6 bases clipped from V and 1 base from J, the junction kept 6 bases outside the gene matches. CDR3 length equals 16 residues. The germline CDR1 and CDR2 sequences are MNHEY and SVGEGT. The CDR3 spells CASSRPGLASYNEQFF. The CDR3, as DNA: TGTGCCAGCAGCCGACCGGGACTAGCGTCCTACAATGAGCAGTTCTTC.

At least ten counts were recorded for this clonotype. This chain uses TRBV5-1 with TRBJ2-7; D tentatively reads TRBD1 or TRBD2 (5 bases each). Germline V CDR1 and CDR2: SGHRS, YFSETQ. The CDR3 covers 16 residues. V dropped 5 bases and J dropped 1 base, with 19 bases sitting between them. This chain's CDR3 is CASSSSRGTFSYEQYF. The CDR3 DNA sequence: TGCGCCAGCAGTTCATCCCGGGGCACGTTTTCCTACGAGCAGTACTTC. The full variable domain, with the rest looked up from reference TRBV5-1 and TRBJ2-7, is KAGVTQTPRYLIKTRGQQVTLSCSPISGHRSVSWYQQTPGQGLQFLFEYFSETQRNKGNFPGRFSGRQFSNSRSEMNVSTLELGDSALYLCASSSSRGTFSYEQYFGPGTRLTVT.

This clonotype was seen at least ten times. This chain uses TRBV12-3 or TRBV12-4 with TRBJ2-5; D ambiguous. This CDR3 region has 12 residues. V lost 3 bases, J lost 5 bases, and 7 bases lay in between. The CDR3 loop is CASSLIGETQYF. The DNA of the CDR3 is TGTGCCAGCAGTTTGATTGGGGAGACCCAGTACTTC.

The CDR3 here is CSAGQGASGYTF. As DNA, the CDR3 is TGCAGTGCCGGACAGGGGGCCTCTGGCTACACCTTC. The rearrangement links TRBV20-1 to TRBJ1-2; TRBD1 agrees at 11 bases. CDR1 is DFQATT, CDR2 SNEGSKA, per germline (reference sequence). J gave up 7 bases and V 6 bases, and 4 bases lay outside the gene matches. The CDR3 sequence is 12 residues long.

Ten or more counts support this clonotype. V is TRBV5-1 and J is TRBJ2-3; 8 bases match TRBD2. This CDR3 has 15 amino acids. Looked up from germline, CDR1 is SGHRS and CDR2 is YFSETQ. With V trimmed by 4 bases and J by 0 bases, 4 bases remained unmatched. The CDR3 spells CASSLSGTSTDTQYF. CDR3 in DNA: TGCGCCAGCAGCCTTAGCGGGACTAGCACAGATACGCAGTATTTT.

This clonotype has a count of ten or more. The rearrangement uses TRBV27 and TRBJ1-6; 10 bases are a match to TRBD1. The CDR3 contains 15 residues. After removal of 2 bases from V and 7 bases from J, the junction contained 2 bases not matched to a gene. Germline CDR1 MNHEY, CDR2 SMNVEV (reference sequence). In DNA form, the CDR3 reads TGTGCCAGCAGTTTAAGGACAGGGGGGAATTCACCCCTCCACTTT. Residues: CASSLRTGGNSPLHF.

This clonotype has ten or more counts. The chain joins TRBV7-2 to TRBJ2-3, with D perhaps TRBD1 or TRBD2 (6 bases each). The CDR3 spans 14 residues. Germline values: CDR1 SGHTA, CDR2 FQGNSA. V lost 8 bases, J lost 0 bases, and 12 bases lay in between. CDR3 sequence reads: CASHRGQSTDTQYF. The CDR3 DNA follows: TGTGCCAGCCACCGGGGGCAAAGCACAGATACGCAGTATTTT.

This sequence joins TRBV29-1 and TRBJ1-6, with D perhaps TRBD1 (6 bases). This CDR3 contains 13 residues. CDR1 SQVTM and CDR2 ANQGSEA come from the germline V gene. Trimming shortened V by 5 bases and J by 6 bases, and 11 bases separated the two germline ends. CDR3 residues: CSVKQGPNSPLHF. The CDR3 coding sequence is TGCAGCGTTAAACAGGGTCCTAATTCACCCCTCCACTTT.

This clonotype came up many times. The rearrangement links TRBV5-1 to TRBJ2-1, with D possibly being TRBD1 (5 bases). CDR1 and CDR2 from the germline V gene are SGHRS and YFSETQ. V lost 0 bases and J lost 0, with 16 bases in between. The CDR3 sequence is 18 residues long. The CDR3 DNA reads TGCGCCAGCAGCTTGGTATCGCCCAATAGGGGCTCCTACAATGAGCAGTTCTTC. This sequence encodes CASSLVSPNRGSYNEQFF.

This clonotype was observed many times. The V gene is TRBV11-2, the J gene TRBJ2-1; D not certain. The CDR3 covers 13 residues. Germline V lookup: CDR1 SGHAT, CDR2 FQNNGV. The V gene lost 0 bases and the J gene lost 9 bases, with 9 bases spanning the gap. The CDR3 here is CASSLDPSAEQFF. Written as DNA, the CDR3 is TGTGCCAGCAGCTTAGATCCGTCGGCTGAGCAGTTCTTC.

In this sample, this clonotype turned up many times. The genes are TRBV6-6 and TRBJ1-2, with 7 nucleotides matching TRBD1. CDR1 is MNHNY, CDR2 SVGAGI, per germline (reference sequence). V shed 5 bases and J 11 bases; nucleotides not matched to a gene: 17. The CDR3 totals 15 residues. The CDR3 loop is CASSTNRGGGLLYTF. The DNA for the CDR3 is TGTGCCAGCAGTACAAACAGGGGCGGGGGCCTCCTTTACACCTTC.

This clonotype was picked up many times. This sequence joins TRBV20-1 and TRBJ2-6, with D uncertain. CDR3 length: 16 amino acids. The germline V and J ends were trimmed by 0 bases and 1 base, with 10 bases remaining between them. Germline V gene lookup returns CDR1 DFQATT and CDR2 SNEGSKA (reference sequence). DNA for the CDR3: TGCAGTGCTAGAGATTCGATCGGATCTGGGGCCAACGTCCTGACTTTC. It codes for CSARDSIGSGANVLTF.

This clonotype has a count of ten or more. This chain connects TRBV6-1 to TRBJ1-3; no clear D gene. V gave up 10 bases and J gave up 3 bases, with 13 bases separating them. The CDR3 consists of 13 residues. CDR1 and CDR2 (germline): MNHNS, SASEGT. As DNA, the CDR3 is TGTGCCACCAGAGATCCGCTTGGAAACACCATATATTTT. Translated: CATRDPLGNTIYF.

This clonotype was counted between two and nine times. J is TRBJ1-2 and V is TRBV20-1; no clear D. The CDR3 runs 14 residues. Germline CDR1 reads DFQATT; CDR2 reads SNEGSKA (reference sequence). Between the trimmed V and J ends, which lost 0 bases and 8 bases, there was a span of 16 bases. The CDR3 DNA sequence: TGCAGTGCTAGAGATCAAAGAACAGTCGGAGGCTACACCTTC. Its translation: CSARDQRTVGGYTF.

There are many counts of this clonotype. The chain is built from TRBV27 and TRBJ2-2, with D unresolved. V was shortened by 5 bases and J by 4 bases, with 5 bases between the two germline ends. Germline CDR1 is MNHEY and CDR2 is SMNVEV (reference sequence). The CDR3 has 12 residues. CDR3 loop: CASSVFTGELFF. The CDR3 region has the DNA TGTGCCAGCAGTGTCTTCACCGGGGAGCTGTTTTTT.

The chain combines TRBV5-1 with TRBJ1-1; weak D call: TRBD1 (6 bases). Trimming removed 0 bases from V and 0 bases from J, with 12 bases in between. This CDR3 region has 16 residues. Germline loops: CDR1 SGHRS, CDR2 YFSETQ. DNA for the CDR3: TGCGCCAGCAGCTTGGGGCAGGGGAACATGAACACTGAAGCTTTCTTT. It specifies CASSLGQGNMNTEAFF.